Listed below are T cell receptor beta chains from one sample, sequenced in a study of T-cell memory formation after mild COVID-19. One entry per CDR3 protein results from TCRdb running MiXCR on the 5' RACE reads. This table holds just under 150,000 distinct CDR3 sequences, around 21% found once. Specimen: PBMCs or a T cell subset sorted from them (not recorded which). These receptors all stem from an adult woman who had mild COVID-19 (a few samples of this study predate the infection). Cell type and time point are not known. CDR3s include the opening cysteine and the closing phenylalanine or tryptophan. Fields, in order: D gene, V gene, clone size, J gene, CDR3 protein, CDR3 DNA. The D gene is left open where the match is weak. The listing skips clone size in some rows; elsewhere it reads once, few, many or a size class.

.,TRBV7-2,few,TRBJ1-3,CASSHGASSGNTIYF,TGTGCCAGCAGCCACGGGGCCAGCTCTGGAAACACCATATATTTT
.,TRBV7-9,few,TRBJ2-3,CASSLEGPTDTQYF,TGTGCCAGCAGCTTAGAAGGGCCCACAGATACGCAGTATTTT
.,TRBV4-3,once,TRBJ1-3,CASSQAGPSSGNTIYF,TGCGCCAGCAGCCAAGCGGGCCCTAGCTCTGGAAACACCATATATTTT
.,TRBV7-9,.,TRBJ1-3,CASSFTSPYSGNTIYF,TGTGCCAGCAGCTTTACTAGCCCCTACTCTGGAAACACCATATATTTT
.,TRBV2,.,TRBJ2-3,CASSEDGPSLYF,TGTGCCAGCAGTGAAGACGGACCTTCGTTGTATTTT
TRBD1,TRBV5-1,few,TRBJ1-1,CASTQGGNTEAFF,TGCGCCAGCACTCAGGGGGGTAACACTGAAGCTTTCTTT
TRBD1,TRBV24-1,.,TRBJ1-2,CATSDPGTGYYGYTF,TGTGCCACCAGTGATCCCGGGACAGGCTACTATGGCTACACCTTC
TRBD2,TRBV7-2,.,TRBJ2-5,CASSLDAGGKTKYF,TGTGCCAGCAGCTTAGATGCGGGGGGAAAGACCAAGTACTTC
TRBD2,TRBV7-2,few,TRBJ2-7,CASSLRGGASSYEQYF,TGTGCCAGCAGCTTACGGGGGGGCGCAAGTTCCTACGAGCAGTACTTC
.,TRBV24-1,.,TRBJ2-7,CATSDRRGAGQYF,TGTGCCACCAGTGACCGACGGGGGGCCGGGCAGTACTTC
.,TRBV20-1,.,TRBJ1-1,CSARGQRAEAFF,TGCAGTGCTAGAGGACAGCGGGCTGAAGCTTTCTTT
.,TRBV27,few,TRBJ2-1,CASSPSGPYNEQFF,TGTGCCAGCAGTCCCTCCGGGCCATACAATGAGCAGTTCTTC